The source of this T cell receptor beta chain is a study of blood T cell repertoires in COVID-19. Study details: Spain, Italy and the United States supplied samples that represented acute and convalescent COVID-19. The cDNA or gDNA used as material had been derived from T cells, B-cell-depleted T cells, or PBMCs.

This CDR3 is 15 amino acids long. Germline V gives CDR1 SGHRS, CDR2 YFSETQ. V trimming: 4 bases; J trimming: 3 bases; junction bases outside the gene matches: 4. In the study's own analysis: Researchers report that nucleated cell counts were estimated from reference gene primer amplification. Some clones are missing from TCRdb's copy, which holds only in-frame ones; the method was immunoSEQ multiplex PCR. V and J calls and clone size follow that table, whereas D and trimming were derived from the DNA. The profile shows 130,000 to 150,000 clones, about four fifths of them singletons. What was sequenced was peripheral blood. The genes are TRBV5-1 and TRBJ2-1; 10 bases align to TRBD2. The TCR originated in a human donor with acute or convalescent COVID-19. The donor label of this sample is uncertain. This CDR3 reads CASSPGLAVYNEQFF. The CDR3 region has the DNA TGCGCCAGCAGCCCCGGACTAGCGGTCTACAATGAGCAGTTCTTC.